The 9 T cell receptor beta chains below come from one sample, sequenced in a study of T-cell reconstitution after alpha-beta-depleted transplantation in children. As it was prepared, the TCRbeta library received unique molecular identifiers. TCRdb called the PCR reads again in MiXCR, with one record for every CDR3 protein. Found here are 780,000 or so distinct CDR3 sequences, 15% to 20% of them singletons; the top ten hold roughly 4.8%. The material was PBMCs, mostly from graft donor cells, obtained 360 days after TCRalphabeta/CD19-depleted stem cell transplant. The source is a male patient aged 10 to 17 who had a stem cell transplant for acute lymphoblastic leukemia, so the T cells may come from the graft donor.

The chain carries TRBV29-1 and TRBJ2-5; D gene uncertain. Germline assignment: CDR1 SQVTM and CDR2 ANQGSEA. The CDR3 has 13 amino acids. Trimming shortened V by 3 bases and J by 5 bases, and 13 bases separated the two germline ends. The CDR3 loop reads CSVDGRSGETQYF. The CDR3 DNA is TGCAGCGTTGACGGCAGGTCTGGGGAGACCCAGTACTTC. Complete variable domain (other parts from reference TRBV29-1 and TRBJ2-5): SAVISQKPSRDICQRGTSLTIQCQVDSQVTMMFWYRQQPGQSLTLIATANQGSEATYESGFVIDKFPISRPNLTFSTLTVSNMSPEDSSIYLCSVDGRSGETQYFGPGTRLLVL.

As concerns this clonotype: At one end the junction does not follow the germline gene, possibly because of a read error. The J gene is TRBJ2-6, the V gene TRBV3-1; no clear D. Germline assignment: CDR1 LGHDT and CDR2 YNNKEL (reference sequence). This CDR3 is built from 17 residues. Written as DNA, the CDR3 is TGTGCCTGCAGCCAAGAAGTCGGACGAACTGGGGCCAACGTCCTGACTTTC. Translating gives CACSQEVGRTGANVLTF. Looking up the rest from reference TRBV3-1 and TRBJ2-6 gives the full variable domain: DTAVSQTPKYLVTQMGNDKSIKCEQNLGHDTMYWYKQDSKKFLKIMFSYNNKELIINETVPNRFSPKSPDKAHLNLHINSLELGDSAVYFCACSQEVGRTGANVLTFGAGSRLTVL.

This clonotype was detected only once. The chain is built from TRBV20-1 and TRBJ2-7; the D is unclear. This CDR3 has 13 residues. Trimming took off 0 bases at V and 5 bases at J, with 11 bases between the two ends. CDR1 DFQATT and CDR2 SNEGSKA come from the germline V gene (reference sequence). The CDR3 loop is CSAREIRHNEQYF. Written as DNA, the CDR3 is TGCAGTGCTAGAGAAATAAGACATAACGAGCAGTACTTC.

In this sample, this clonotype turned up many times. This chain uses TRBV6-2 or TRBV6-3 with TRBJ2-1; 8 bases match TRBD2. The CDR3 has 17 amino acids. Germline CDR1 and CDR2: MNHEY and SVGEGT. The ends lost 2 bases at V and 2 bases at J; junction bases unmatched: 8. The chain's CDR3 is CASSYTPGLAAYNEQFF. The CDR3 DNA is TGTGCCAGCAGTTACACTCCCGGACTAGCTGCCTACAATGAGCAGTTCTTC.

This clonotype was counted only a few times. The chain is built from TRBV5-1 and TRBJ2-7; D unresolved. This CDR3 has 14 amino acids. Germline CDR1 reads SGHRS; CDR2 reads YFSETQ. V was cut by 0 bases and J by 2 bases, with 9 bases left in between. The CDR3 sequence is CASSLDTPTYEQYF. CDR3 nucleotide sequence: TGCGCCAGCAGCTTGGACACTCCGACCTACGAGCAGTACTTC.

The V and J genes are TRBV5-1 and TRBJ2-1; the match to TRBD2 covers 11 bases. V trimming: 1 base; J trimming: 9 bases; junction bases outside the gene matches: 6. In germline, CDR1 is SGHRS, CDR2 YFSETQ. This CDR3 contains 15 residues. The CDR3 spells CASSLQIAGGGEQFF. The CDR3 bases are TGCGCCAGCAGCTTGCAGATAGCGGGAGGGGGTGAGCAGTTCTTC.

At least ten counts were recorded for this clonotype. J is TRBJ2-1 and V is TRBV27; possibly TRBD1 for D (7 bases). Germline CDR1 MNHEY, CDR2 SMNVEV (reference sequence). This CDR3 has 13 residues. Deletions cut 3 bases from V and 12 bases from J, with 15 bases between. CDR3 DNA sequence: TGTGCCAGCAGTTTCGAGCGGAGGGGGCGGCAGTTCTTC. This sequence encodes CASSFERRGRQFF.

The chain carries TRBV12-3 or TRBV12-4 and TRBJ1-1, with D unclear. Between the trimmed V and J ends, which lost 4 bases and 0 bases, there was a span of 12 bases. There are 15 residues in the CDR3. The chain's CDR3 is CASSYPGGMNTEAFF. DNA of the CDR3: TGTGCCAGCAGTTACCCGGGAGGTATGAACACTGAAGCTTTCTTT.

This clonotype was seen a handful of times. V is TRBV9 and J is TRBJ1-2, with D perhaps matching TRBD1 (6 bases). The CDR3 has 14 residues. Germline V gene sequence: CDR1 SGDLS, CDR2 YYNGEE. V was clipped by 3 bases and J by 2 bases, with 11 bases between them. For the CDR3, the DNA is TGTGCCAGCAGCGCGACAGGACAGAACTATGGCTACACCTTC. Protein: CASSATGQNYGYTF.